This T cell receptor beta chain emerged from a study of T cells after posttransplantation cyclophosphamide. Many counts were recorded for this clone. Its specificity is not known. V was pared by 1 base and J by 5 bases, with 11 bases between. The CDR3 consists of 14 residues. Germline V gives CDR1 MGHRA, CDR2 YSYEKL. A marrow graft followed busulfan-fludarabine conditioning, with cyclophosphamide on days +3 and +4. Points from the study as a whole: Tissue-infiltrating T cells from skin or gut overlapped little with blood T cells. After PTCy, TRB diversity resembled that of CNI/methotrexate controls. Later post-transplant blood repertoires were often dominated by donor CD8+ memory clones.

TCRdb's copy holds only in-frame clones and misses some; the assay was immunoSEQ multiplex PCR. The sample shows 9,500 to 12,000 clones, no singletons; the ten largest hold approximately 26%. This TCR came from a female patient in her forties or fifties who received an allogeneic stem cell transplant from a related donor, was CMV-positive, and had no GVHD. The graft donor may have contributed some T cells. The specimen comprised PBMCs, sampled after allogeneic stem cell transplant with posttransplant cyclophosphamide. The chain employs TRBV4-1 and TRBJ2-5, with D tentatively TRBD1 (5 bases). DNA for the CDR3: TGCGCCAGCAGCCAAGCGGCAGGGCCTGAGACCCAGTACTTC. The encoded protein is CASSQAAGPETQYF.